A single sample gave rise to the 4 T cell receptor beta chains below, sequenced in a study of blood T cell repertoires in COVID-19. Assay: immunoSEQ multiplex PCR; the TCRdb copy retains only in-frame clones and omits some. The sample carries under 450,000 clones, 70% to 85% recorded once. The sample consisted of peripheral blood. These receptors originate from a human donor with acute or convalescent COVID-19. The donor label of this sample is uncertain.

The CDR3 here is CASSLDRATEAFF. The CDR3 region has the DNA TGTGCCAGCAGTTTAGACAGAGCCACTGAAGCTTTCTTT. The rearrangement joins TRBV27 to TRBJ1-1; possible D gene TRBD1, 5 bases. The CDR3 covers 13 residues. Per the germline V gene, CDR1 is MNHEY and CDR2 is SMNVEV (reference sequence). The V gene lost 2 bases and the J gene lost 4 bases, with 8 bases spanning the gap.

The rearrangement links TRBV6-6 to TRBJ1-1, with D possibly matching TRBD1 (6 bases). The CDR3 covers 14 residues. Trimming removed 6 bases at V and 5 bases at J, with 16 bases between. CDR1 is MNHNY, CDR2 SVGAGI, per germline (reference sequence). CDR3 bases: TGTGCCAGCAGAATCCAGGGGCGTGAAACTGAAGCTTTCTTT. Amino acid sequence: CASRIQGRETEAFF.

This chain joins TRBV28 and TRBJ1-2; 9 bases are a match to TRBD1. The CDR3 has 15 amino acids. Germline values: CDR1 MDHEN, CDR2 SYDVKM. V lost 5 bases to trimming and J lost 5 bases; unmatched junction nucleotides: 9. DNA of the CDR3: TGTGCCAGCAGTATCTTCGGGACAGGGTCTTATGGCTACACCTTC. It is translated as CASSIFGTGSYGYTF.

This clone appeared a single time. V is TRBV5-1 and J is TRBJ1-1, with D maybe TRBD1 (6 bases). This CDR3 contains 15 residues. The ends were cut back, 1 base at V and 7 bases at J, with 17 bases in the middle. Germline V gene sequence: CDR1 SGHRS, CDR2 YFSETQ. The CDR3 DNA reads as TGCGCCAGCAGCTTGTCGACAGGTGGGGGCGGTGAAGCTTTCTTT. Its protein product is CASSLSTGGGGEAFF.